Following are 29 T cell receptor beta chains from one sample sequenced in a study of regulatory T cells in long-lasting Graves disease. The time point is: newly diagnosed GD, antithyroid drugs for less than 3 months. After RNA was extracted from PBMCs, the TCR library was made from it. To make TCR beta libraries, researchers used iRepertoire HTBI primers and Arm-PCR of CDR3 regions. TCRdb fed the multiplex PCR reads into MiXCR, producing one record per CDR3 protein. This table has roughly 520,000 distinct CDR3 sequences, more than 10% appearing once. These same data were also listed under a study on T cells in Graves' hyperthyroidism and ophthalmopathy.

The sample here was peripheral blood mononuclear cells (PBMCs), taken at new diagnosis, from a patient treated with antithyroid drugs. These receptors were collected from a woman aged 30 to 39 with Graves disease.

Concerning this clonotype itself: One base away lies a much larger clone, so this may be a sequencing read error. The rearrangement uses TRBV28 and TRBJ1-4; TRBD1 matches 7 bases. Germline values: CDR1 MDHEN, CDR2 SYDVKM. The CDR3 covers 12 residues. The J segment lost 7 bases and the V segment lost 11 bases, leaving 7 bases of the junction unmatched. This CDR3 reads CAGSGGLEKLFF. The CDR3 DNA sequence: TGTGCCGGTTCAGGGGGACTTGAAAAACTGTTTTTT.

This clonotype showed up many times. V usage is TRBV19 and J usage is TRBJ2-5; TRBD2 matches at 11 bases. The CDR3 is 14 residues long. Per the germline V gene, CDR1 is LNHDA and CDR2 is SQIVND (reference sequence). V gave up 9 bases and J gave up 1 base; unmatched junction bases: 4. CDR3 in amino acids: CASGTSGLQETQYF. DNA of the CDR3: TGTGCCAGCGGGACTAGCGGACTCCAAGAGACCCAGTACTTC.

This clonotype was picked up many times. The rearrangement links TRBV18 to TRBJ2-1; unclear D gene. Germline V gene sequence: CDR1 KGHSH, CDR2 LQKENI. The CDR3 has 14 residues. V lost 2 bases and J 4 bases, leaving 9 bases between the germline ends. In nucleotides, the CDR3 is TGTGCCAGCTCACCAAGGTTAGGATACAATGAGCAGTTCTTC. This codes for CASSPRLGYNEQFF.

V gene TRBV20-1 combines with J gene TRBJ2-7, with TRBD2 as a possible D gene (6 bases). The CDR3 is 12 amino acids. The germline V gene has CDR1 DFQATT and CDR2 SNEGSKA (reference sequence). Trimming removed 3 bases at V and 5 bases at J, with 11 bases between. The CDR3 protein is CSASLQRDEQYF. In nucleotides, the CDR3 is TGCAGTGCTAGCTTACAGCGGGACGAGCAGTACTTC.

This clonotype appeared many times. The chain is built from TRBV4-3 and TRBJ1-2; D gene uncertain. This CDR3 is 15 amino acids long. Germline lookup yields CDR1 LGHNA and CDR2 YSLEER. Trimming pared 4 bases from V and 10 bases from J, leaving 22 bases between. CDR3 bases: TGCGCCAGCAGCCCCAAGAGCGGAGGAGGGATCCCCTACACCTTC. This encodes CASSPKSGGGIPYTF.

The table lists this clonotype with a few counts. CDR3 sequence reads: CASSDQGALFF. The DNA of the CDR3 is TGTGCCAGCAGCGACCAGGGGGCTCTGTTCTTC. The chain uses TRBV9 and TRBJ2-1; 8 bases align to TRBD1. Trimming at V came to 3 bases and at J to 15 bases, leaving 5 bases not matched to a gene. The CDR3 is 11 amino acids. CDR1 SGDLS and CDR2 YYNGEE come from the germline V gene.

V gene TRBV7-3 combines with J gene TRBJ1-1; D perhaps matches TRBD1 (5 bases). The CDR3 spans 17 residues. V was shortened by 5 bases and J by 4 bases, with 23 bases between the two germline ends. Germline-derived CDR1 and CDR2 are SGHTA and FQGTGA. The CDR3 spells CASSQGGRENGATEAFF. As DNA, the CDR3 is TGTGCCAGCAGCCAGGGTGGCAGGGAGAACGGGGCCACTGAAGCTTTCTTT.

This clonotype has ten or more counts. The J gene is TRBJ1-1, the V gene TRBV11-2; 7 nucleotides line up with TRBD1. The CDR3 contains 18 residues. V lost 2 bases, J lost 0 bases, and 12 bases stayed unmatched. CDR1 is SGHAT, CDR2 FQNNGV, per germline. CDR3 residues: CASSLNRGGNMLNTEAFF. CDR3 DNA sequence: TGTGCCAGCAGCTTAAACAGGGGAGGAAACATGTTGAACACTGAAGCTTTCTTT.

This clonotype was observed a few times. J is TRBJ2-2 and V is TRBV4-3, with D unclear. CDR3 length: 16 amino acids. Germline CDR1 reads LGHNA; CDR2 reads YSLEER. Between the trimmed V and J ends, which lost 0 bases and 1 base, there was a span of 9 bases. Here the CDR3 reads CASSQDPPGNTGELFF. DNA of the CDR3: TGCGCCAGCAGCCAAGATCCCCCGGGGAACACCGGGGAGCTGTTTTTT.

This clonotype was counted at least ten times. V gene TRBV12-3 or TRBV12-4 combines with J gene TRBJ2-1; 7 nucleotides match TRBD2. Losses at the gene ends were 1 base for V and 13 bases for J; bases not matched to a gene: 4. The CDR3 sequence is 12 residues long. The chain's CDR3 is CASSLGGRVQFF. The CDR3 DNA reads as TGTGCCAGCAGTTTAGGGGGGAGGGTCCAGTTCTTC.

The DNA for the CDR3 is TGTGCCAGCAGCTTAAGGAGGGGGGCTGAGCAGTTCTTC. The encoded protein is CASSLRRGAEQFF. The chain links TRBV7-7 to TRBJ2-1; D assignment may be TRBD1 or TRBD2 (6 bases each). This CDR3 contains 13 residues. Trimming left V 2 bases short and J 9 bases short, with 11 bases between. CDR1 is SSHAT, CDR2 FNYEAQ, per germline (reference sequence).

V and J are TRBV11-2 and TRBJ1-5, with D tentatively TRBD1 (5 bases). The germline V gene has CDR1 SGHAT and CDR2 FQNNGV. Trimming took off 3 bases at V and 4 bases at J, with 16 bases between the two ends. This CDR3 region has 16 residues. DNA of the CDR3: TGTGCCAGCAGCTTTTTCGGGCAGGGTATAAATCAGCCCCAGCATTTT. Amino acid sequence: CASSFFGQGINQPQHF.

This clonotype was detected a few times. J is TRBJ2-1 and V is TRBV7-3; TRBD2 might be the D (7 bases). The CDR3 is made up of 17 amino acids. V was cut by 3 bases and J by 10 bases, with 25 bases left in between. The V gene's germline CDR1 is SGHTA and CDR2 FQGTGA. CDR3 in DNA: TGTGCCAGCAGCTTGCGGACACGGGGGGCGGACTCCTACGAGCAGTTCTTC. Translation gives CASSLRTRGADSYEQFF. The full variable domain, its missing parts supplied by reference TRBV7-3 and TRBJ2-1, is GAGVSQTPSNKVTEKGKYVELRCDPISGHTALYWYRQSLGQGPEFLIYFQGTGAADDSGLPNDRFFAVRPEGSVSTLKIQRTERGDSAVYLCASSLRTRGADSYEQFFGPGTRLTVL.

The V call is TRBV14, the J call TRBJ1-5; tentative D call: TRBD1 (6 bases). The CDR3 consists of 17 residues. Germline assignment: CDR1 SGHDN and CDR2 FVKESK. V was shortened by 4 bases and J by 1 base, with 17 bases between the two germline ends. CDR3 nucleotide sequence: TGTGCCAGCAGCCCACATAAGGGGGACTCAAGCAATCAGCCCCAGCATTTT. Its protein product is CASSPHKGDSSNQPQHF.

This clonotype has only a few counts. V usage is TRBV3-1 and J usage is TRBJ2-3; D is possibly TRBD1 (5 bases). Looked up from germline, CDR1 is LGHDT and CDR2 is YNNKEL (reference sequence). There are 14 residues in the CDR3. The V and J ends lost 5 bases and 9 bases respectively, with 18 bases between them. CDR3 bases: TGTGCCAGCAGCTCGGTCCCCAGGAAGGGGACGCAGTATTTT. Translation gives CASSSVPRKGTQYF.

The chain combines TRBV4-1 with TRBJ1-4, with no clear D. The ends were cut back, 4 bases at V and 8 bases at J, with 17 bases in the middle. This CDR3 is built from 15 residues. Germline CDR1 MGHRA, CDR2 YSYEKL. In DNA form, the CDR3 reads TGCGCCAGCAGCCCCCGCGGTCTTCCGGGCGAAAAACTGTTTTTT. Translating gives CASSPRGLPGEKLFF.

CDR3 protein: CASSRLSGTSLAYEQYF. In nucleotides, the CDR3 is TGTGCCAGCAGCCGGTTGTCTGGGACTTCTCTTGCCTACGAGCAGTACTTC. The chain is built from TRBV3-1 and TRBJ2-7; a weak D match, TRBD2 (6 bases). Germline values: CDR1 LGHDT, CDR2 YNNKEL (reference sequence). Trimming shortened V by 4 bases and J by 2 bases, and 21 bases separated the two germline ends. The CDR3 is 17 residues long.

At least ten counts were recorded for this clonotype. The rearrangement joins TRBV7-9 to TRBJ2-7, with D maybe TRBD2 (6 bases). Germline values: CDR1 SEHNR, CDR2 FQNEAQ (reference sequence). V was pared by 0 bases and J by 0 bases, with 21 bases between. CDR3 size: 19 residues. Here the CDR3 reads CASSLAPVGGRVSSYEQYF. In DNA form, the CDR3 reads TGTGCCAGCAGCTTAGCGCCGGTGGGGGGACGCGTAAGCTCCTACGAGCAGTACTTC.

The chain is built from TRBV6-2 or TRBV6-3 and TRBJ1-5; D is possibly TRBD1 (5 bases). Germline V gene data show CDR1 as MNHEY and CDR2 as SVGEGT. The ends were cut back, 0 bases at V and 4 bases at J, with 22 bases in the middle. The CDR3 has 19 amino acids. For the CDR3, the DNA is TGTGCCAGCAGTTACTCGAGTCGATTGGCGGGGGTTCGGAATCAGCCCCAGCATTTT. Protein: CASSYSSRLAGVRNQPQHF.

J is TRBJ2-7 and V is TRBV12-3 or TRBV12-4; D may correspond to TRBD1 or TRBD2 (5 bases each). Trimming removed 1 base at V and 5 bases at J, with 18 bases between. CDR3 length equals 16 residues. The CDR3 DNA reads TGTGCCAGCAGTTTAGTCCCCGGACCCGGGACCCACGAGCAGTACTTC. It translates to CASSLVPGPGTHEQYF.

This clonotype was picked up many times. The V call is TRBV30, the J call TRBJ1-1; D is possibly TRBD1 (6 bases). Between the trimmed V and J ends, which lost 1 base and 10 bases, there was a span of 16 bases. Germline-derived CDR1 and CDR2 are GTSNPN and SVGIG (reference sequence). The CDR3 consists of 13 residues. The CDR3 reads CAWSGGGGPAAFF. As DNA, the CDR3 is TGTGCCTGGAGTGGAGGGGGAGGGCCGGCAGCTTTCTTT. The complete variable domain, with remaining parts taken from reference TRBV30 and TRBJ1-1, reads SQTIHQWPATLVQPVGSPLSLECTVEGTSNPNLYWYRQAAGRGLQLLFYSVGIGQISSEVPQNLSASRPQDRQFILSSKKLLLSDSGFYLCAWSGGGGPAAFFGQGTRLTVV.

This clonotype was picked up many times. The chain links TRBV11-3 to TRBJ2-1; perhaps TRBD2 as D (5 bases). V dropped 5 bases and J dropped 8 bases, with 13 bases sitting between them. CDR1 is SGHNT and CDR2 is YENEEA in the germline V gene. This CDR3 is 13 amino acids long. Here the CDR3 reads CASSITSGDEQFF. CDR3 DNA: TGTGCCAGCAGCATCACTAGTGGTGATGAGCAGTTCTTC.

This clonotype came up a few times. This sequence joins TRBV4-3 and TRBJ1-3; TRBD1 agrees at 7 bases. The V gene's germline CDR1 is LGHNA and CDR2 YSLEER. The CDR3 length is 15 residues. V lost 4 bases and J lost 8; bases outside the gene matches: 11. CDR3 sequence (DNA): TGCGCCAGCAGCCCGGGGACAGTTCAAAAGCACACCATATATTTT. It encodes CASSPGTVQKHTIYF.

Many counts were recorded for this clonotype. The rearrangement joins TRBV5-1 to TRBJ2-5; a possible D gene is TRBD2 (5 bases). Trimming removed 4 bases from V and 3 bases from J, with 13 bases in between. The CDR3 totals 14 residues. Per the germline V gene, CDR1 is SGHRS and CDR2 is YFSETQ. CDR3 nucleotide sequence: TGCGCCAGCAGCCCGCGGGTGCGCGAAGAGACCCAGTACTTC. Translation: CASSPRVREETQYF.

This clonotype was counted ten times or more. The chain has TRBV27 and TRBJ1-1, with D hard to call. The germline V and J ends were trimmed by 9 bases and 0 bases, with 14 bases remaining between them. The V gene's germline CDR1 is MNHEY and CDR2 SMNVEV (reference sequence). This CDR3 has 14 residues. The CDR3 is CARPTGRMNTEAFF. CDR3 in DNA: TGTGCCAGACCAACCGGACGGATGAACACTGAAGCTTTCTTT.

Many counts were recorded for this clonotype. CDR3 sequence: CASSYSNRGLLGYTF. CDR3 in DNA: TGTGCCAGCAGTTACTCGAACAGGGGGCTTCTTGGCTACACCTTC. The chain recombines TRBV6-5 with TRBJ1-2; 9 bases are shared with TRBD1. This CDR3 is 15 amino acids long. V trimming: 0 bases; J trimming: 7 bases; junction bases outside the gene matches: 6. CDR1 MNHEY and CDR2 SVGAGI come from the germline V gene.

This clonotype was seen ten or more times. The rearrangement joins TRBV28 to TRBJ1-1; no definite D call. V was clipped by 10 bases and J by 6 bases, with 9 bases between them. This CDR3 spans 10 amino acids. Per the germline V gene, CDR1 is MDHEN and CDR2 is SYDVKM. In DNA, the CDR3 is TGTGCCATAGGCCAGGCTGAAGCTTTCTTT. Amino acid sequence: CAIGQAEAFF.

The J gene is TRBJ1-1, the V gene TRBV11-2, with D hard to call. The V end was cut by 7 bases, the J end by 2 bases, with 11 bases between. Germline-derived CDR1 and CDR2 are SGHAT and FQNNGV. CDR3 size: 13 residues. As DNA, the CDR3 is TGTGCCAGCATGCTGGCGGGTAACACTGAAGCTTTCTTT. Translating it yields CASMLAGNTEAFF. The complete variable domain, with remaining parts taken from reference TRBV11-2 and TRBJ1-1, reads EAGVAQSPRYKIIEKRQSVAFWCNPISGHATLYWYQQILGQGPKLLIQFQNNGVVDDSQLPKDRFSAERLKGVDSTLKIQPAKLEDSAVYLCASMLAGNTEAFFGQGTRLTVV.

This clonotype has ten or more counts. V gene TRBV11-3 combines with J gene TRBJ1-1; a possible D gene is TRBD1 (6 bases). Trimming cost V 2 bases and J 4 bases, with 17 bases left between them. The germline gives CDR1 SGHNT, CDR2 YENEEA. The CDR3 contains 16 residues. The CDR3 coding sequence is TGTGCCAGCAGCTTATCGTCCTGGGGGGCGGCCACTGAAGCTTTCTTT. As protein: CASSLSSWGAATEAFF.